Following are 5 T cell receptor beta chains from one sample sequenced in a study of PD-L1 blockade in urothelial cancer. The time point denotes: pretreatment peripheral blood. Profiling relied on immunoSEQ multiplex PCR, and the TCRdb table lists in-frame clones only, not all of them. The table has tens of thousands of clones, 90% seen once. Source: PBMCs, taken around atezolizumab (anti-PD-L1) treatment. The receptors shown here come from a man aged 55 to 70 with urothelial cancer.

This clone was detected a few times. The chain carries TRBV15 and TRBJ2-1; 8 bases line up with TRBD1. V gave up 1 base and J gave up 4 bases; unmatched junction bases: 6. The germline V gene has CDR1 LNHNV and CDR2 YYDKDF (reference sequence). The CDR3 length is 16 residues. The CDR3 spells CATSRGQGARYNEQFF. CDR3 nucleotides: TGTGCCACCAGCAGAGGTCAGGGGGCGCGGTACAATGAGCAGTTCTTC.

The chain has TRBV18 and TRBJ1-4; 7 bases line up with TRBD1. There are 15 residues in the CDR3. V trimming: 2 bases; J trimming: 8 bases; junction bases outside the gene matches: 8. CDR1 and CDR2 from the germline V gene are KGHSH and LQKENI. CDR3: CASSPILTGYEKLFF. The CDR3 nucleotides are TGTGCCAGCTCACCAATATTGACAGGGTACGAAAAACTGTTTTTT.

V is TRBV5-1 and J is TRBJ2-7; perhaps TRBD1 as D (5 bases). V was clipped by 5 bases and J by 0 bases, with 9 bases between them. This CDR3 contains 13 residues. Germline CDR1 and CDR2: SGHRS and YFSETQ. CDR3 DNA sequence: TGCGCCAGCAGTTTTGACAGCTCCTACGAGCAGTACTTC. Its translation is CASSFDSSYEQYF.

This chain connects TRBV7-9 to TRBJ2-1; D is possibly TRBD1 (6 bases). V was cut by 5 bases and J by 4 bases, with 12 bases left in between. The CDR3 length is 14 residues. Germline CDR1 and CDR2: SEHNR and FQNEAQ (reference sequence). As DNA, the CDR3 is TGTGCCAGCAGCCCCGGGACAAAGTACAATGAGCAGTTCTTC. Translated: CASSPGTKYNEQFF.

The chain links TRBV9 to TRBJ1-5; 7 bases are a match to TRBD1. Germline CDR1 is SGDLS and CDR2 is YYNGEE. The V gene end was trimmed by 0 bases and the J gene end by 0 bases; junction bases not matched to a gene: 12. The CDR3 loop spans 19 amino acids. CDR3 in amino acids: CASSVGMGTENYSNQPQHF. Written as DNA, the CDR3 is TGTGCCAGCAGCGTAGGAATGGGGACAGAAAATTATAGCAATCAGCCCCAGCATTTT.